Below, one T cell receptor (beta chain) is given with its context. This specimen comes from a study of blood T cell repertoires in COVID-19. The wider study: In each case, the material was cDNA or gDNA derived from T cells, B-cell-depleted T cells, or PBMCs.

Assay: immunoSEQ multiplex PCR; the TCRdb copy retains only in-frame clones and omits some. This sample has over 200,000 clones, with 80% to 85% found just once. J was trimmed by 5 bases and V by 0 bases; bases with no gene match: 13. The CDR3 runs to 19 residues. The V gene's germline CDR1 is LNHDA and CDR2 SQIVND (reference sequence). This clonotype was sampled from a man in his forties with acute or convalescent COVID-19. The V and J genes are TRBV19 and TRBJ2-3; TRBD2 aligns across 11 bases. Input material: peripheral blood. The CDR3, as DNA: TGTGCCAGTAGTATAGAACGACTAGCGGGGCAACTCGGGGGAGATACGCAGTATTTT. Residues: CASSIERLAGQLGGDTQYF.